This T cell receptor beta chain was found in a study of OX40 agonist ivuxolimab in advanced cancers. Study summary: Mean age about 60 years, range roughly 20 to 85; 82.7% male. Partial responses were achieved by three patients: one hepatocellular carcinoma, two cutaneous melanoma.

Using immunoSEQ multiplex PCR, the repertoire was profiled, and TCRdb retains in-frame clones only, with some absent. The sample carries under 100,000 clones, more than 70% recorded once. Study-wide results and limits: Both blood CD4+ and CD8+ T cells showed clonal growth by week 6 at 0.1 to 3.0 mg/kg. Compared with CD4+, CD8+ T cells on average had more expanded clones.

The germline V gene encodes CDR1 SGHNT and CDR2 YYREEE (reference sequence). CDR3 length equals 13 residues. The V gene end was trimmed by 2 bases and the J gene end by 8 bases; junction bases not matched to a gene: 6. In the case of this clone: As yet, its antigen is unknown.

The V and J genes are TRBV5-4 and TRBJ1-2; 7 nucleotides align to TRBD1. The specimen was CD4+ or CD8+ T cells sorted from blood, collected in a trial of the OX40 agonist ivuxolimab. This receptor was identified in an adult with an advanced solid tumor such as melanoma, head and neck, liver or kidney cancer. The CDR3 DNA reads TGTGCCAGCAGCTTCGACAGGGACGGGGGCTACACCTTC. Its translation: CASSFDRDGGYTF.